This T cell receptor beta chain was found in a study of STAT5B mutations in CD4+ large granular lymphocyte leukemia. In regard to this clone: What it binds is unknown.

V lost 3 bases to trimming and J lost 6 bases, with 14 bases between them. The CDR3 extends over 15 amino acids. Germline CDR1 and CDR2: MNHNS and SASEGT. Sequenced by immunoSEQ multiplex PCR; TCRdb stores in-frame clones only, minus some. The table shows more than 30,000 clones, with approximately 88% occurring only once. Study-wide results and caveats: The CD4+ versus CD8+ T-LGLL clonality difference may reflect limited sample size.

This chain joins TRBV6-1 and TRBJ2-2, with D tentatively TRBD1 or TRBD2 (5 bases each). Material for sequencing was CD4+ T cells from blood buffy coats. This receptor was obtained from a human donor in good health. The CDR3 here is CASSDTGRISGELFF. In DNA form, the CDR3 reads TGTGCCAGCAGTGACACGGGACGGATCTCCGGGGAGCTGTTTTTT.